This TCR beta chain was identified in a study of identical twins. Germline assignment: CDR1 MNHEY and CDR2 SVGAGI. The CDR3 covers 16 residues. Regarding the study as a whole: The models systematically underestimated how much out-of-frame TCR alpha was shared in monozygotic twins.

Each cDNA held unique molecular identifiers, and template switching gave it a universal primer site. MiXCR, run by TCRdb on the 5' RACE reads, gives a single entry per CDR3 protein. Here the sample spans 350,000 to 450,000 distinct CDR3 sequences, around a sixth being singletons. On this clonotype: The antigen remains unidentified. A junction end diverges from the germline sequence, so it may reflect a read error.

The gene calls are TRBV6-5 and TRBJ2-1; the match to TRBD1 covers 8 bases. The sequencing sample was made of naive T cells sorted from blood. The receptor was derived from a man aged 50 to 60 in good health. The CDR3 reads CASCYWGGTGYNEQFF. The CDR3, as DNA: TGTGCCAGCTGTTATTGGGGCGGGACAGGTTACAATGAGCAGTTCTTC.